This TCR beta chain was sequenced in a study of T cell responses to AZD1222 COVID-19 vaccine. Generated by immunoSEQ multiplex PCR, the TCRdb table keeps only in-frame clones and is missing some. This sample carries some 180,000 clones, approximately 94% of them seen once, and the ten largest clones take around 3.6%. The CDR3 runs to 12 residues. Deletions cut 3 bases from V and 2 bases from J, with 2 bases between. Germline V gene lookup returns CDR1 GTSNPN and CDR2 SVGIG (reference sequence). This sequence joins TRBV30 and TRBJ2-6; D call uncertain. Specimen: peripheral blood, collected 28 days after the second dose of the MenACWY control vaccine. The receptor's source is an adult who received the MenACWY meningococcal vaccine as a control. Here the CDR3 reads CAWRPGANVLTF. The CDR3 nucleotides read TGTGCCTGGAGGCCTGGGGCCAACGTCCTGACTTTC.